What follows describes a single TCR beta chain. Profiling relied on immunoSEQ multiplex PCR, and the TCRdb table lists in-frame clones only, not all of them. The table lists some 80,000 clones, around nine tenths of them singletons. The data belong to a study of blood T cell repertoires in COVID-19. Overall study context: The United States, Italy and Spain provided the acute and convalescent COVID-19 samples. T cells, B-cell-depleted T cells, or PBMCs provided the cDNA or gDNA that served as material.

With 3 bases removed from V and 8 bases from J, the gap between germline ends came to 7 bases. The CDR3 length is 12 residues. The germline gives CDR1 SEHNR, CDR2 FQNEAQ (reference sequence). V gene TRBV7-9 combines with J gene TRBJ1-4; D not certain. The TCR was taken from a human donor in a cohort sampled during active COVID-19. Sample: peripheral blood. The CDR3 DNA follows: TGTGCCAGCAGCTTGGGCCTGGAAAAACTGTTTTTT. This codes for CASSLGLEKLFF.